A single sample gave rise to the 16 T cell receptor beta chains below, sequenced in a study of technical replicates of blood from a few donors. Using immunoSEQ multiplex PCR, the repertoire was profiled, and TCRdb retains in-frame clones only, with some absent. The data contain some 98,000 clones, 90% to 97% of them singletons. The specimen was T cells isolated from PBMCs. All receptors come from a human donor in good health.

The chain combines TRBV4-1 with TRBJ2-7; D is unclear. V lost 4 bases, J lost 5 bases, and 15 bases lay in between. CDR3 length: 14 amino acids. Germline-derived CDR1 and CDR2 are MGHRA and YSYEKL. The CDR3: CASSPGLWSDEQYF. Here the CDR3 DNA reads TGCGCCAGCAGCCCTGGCCTTTGGAGCGACGAGCAGTACTTC.

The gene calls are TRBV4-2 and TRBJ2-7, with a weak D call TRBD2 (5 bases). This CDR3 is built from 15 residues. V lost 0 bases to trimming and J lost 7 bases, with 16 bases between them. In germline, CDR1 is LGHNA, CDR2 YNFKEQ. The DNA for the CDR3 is TGTGCCAGCAGCCAAGATGAATTCACGGGCGGGGAGCAGTACTTC. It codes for CASSQDEFTGGEQYF.

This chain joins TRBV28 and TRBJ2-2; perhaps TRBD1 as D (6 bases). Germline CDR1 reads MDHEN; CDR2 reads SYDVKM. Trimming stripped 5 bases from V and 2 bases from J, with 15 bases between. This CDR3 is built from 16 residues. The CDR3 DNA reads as TGTGCCAGCAGTACCCACAGGGACACCAACACCGGGGAGCTGTTTTTT. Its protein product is CASSTHRDTNTGELFF.

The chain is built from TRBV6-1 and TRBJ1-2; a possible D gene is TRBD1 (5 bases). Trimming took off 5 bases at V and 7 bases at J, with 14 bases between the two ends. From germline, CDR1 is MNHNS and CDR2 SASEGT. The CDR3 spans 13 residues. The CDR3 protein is CASSFDSGPGYTF. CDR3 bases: TGTGCCAGCAGTTTCGATTCAGGGCCTGGCTACACCTTC.

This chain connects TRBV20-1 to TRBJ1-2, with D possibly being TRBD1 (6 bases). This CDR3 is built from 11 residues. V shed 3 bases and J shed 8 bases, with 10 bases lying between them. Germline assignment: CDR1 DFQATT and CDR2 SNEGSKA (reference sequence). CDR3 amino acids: CSASSGVGYTF. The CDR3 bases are TGCAGTGCTAGCTCAGGGGTCGGCTACACCTTC.

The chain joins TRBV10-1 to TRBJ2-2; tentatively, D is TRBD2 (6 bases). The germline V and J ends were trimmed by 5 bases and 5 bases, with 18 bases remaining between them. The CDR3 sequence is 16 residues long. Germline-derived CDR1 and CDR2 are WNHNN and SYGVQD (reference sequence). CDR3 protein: CASSSWGGIGTGELFF. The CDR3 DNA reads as TGCGCCAGCAGTTCTTGGGGAGGCATAGGTACCGGGGAGCTGTTTTTT.

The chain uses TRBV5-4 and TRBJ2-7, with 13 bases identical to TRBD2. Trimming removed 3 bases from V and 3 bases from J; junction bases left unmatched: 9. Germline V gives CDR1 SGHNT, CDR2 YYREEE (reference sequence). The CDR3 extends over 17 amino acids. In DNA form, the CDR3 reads TGTGCCAGCAGCTCATTTATGAGGACTAGCGGGAGCTACGAGCAGTACTTC. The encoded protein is CASSSFMRTSGSYEQYF.

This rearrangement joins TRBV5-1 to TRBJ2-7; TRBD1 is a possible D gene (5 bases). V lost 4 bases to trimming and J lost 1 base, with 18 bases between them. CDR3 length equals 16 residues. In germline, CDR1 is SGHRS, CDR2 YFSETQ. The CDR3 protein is CASSPALGLLSYEQYF. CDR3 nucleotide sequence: TGCGCCAGCAGCCCGGCCTTGGGGCTCCTTTCCTACGAGCAGTACTTC.

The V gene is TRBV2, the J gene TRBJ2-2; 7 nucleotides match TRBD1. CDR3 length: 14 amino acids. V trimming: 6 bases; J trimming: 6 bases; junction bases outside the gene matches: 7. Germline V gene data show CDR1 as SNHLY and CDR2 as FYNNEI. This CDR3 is CASRAQGLSGELFF. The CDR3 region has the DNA TGTGCCAGCAGGGCACAGGGGTTGTCCGGGGAGCTGTTTTTT.

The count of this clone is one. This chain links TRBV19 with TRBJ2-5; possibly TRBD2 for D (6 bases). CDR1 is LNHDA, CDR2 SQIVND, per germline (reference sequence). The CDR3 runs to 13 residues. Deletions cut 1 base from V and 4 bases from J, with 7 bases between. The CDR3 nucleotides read TGTGCCAGTAGTATAGTAGCGGCAGAGACCCAGTACTTC. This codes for CASSIVAAETQYF.

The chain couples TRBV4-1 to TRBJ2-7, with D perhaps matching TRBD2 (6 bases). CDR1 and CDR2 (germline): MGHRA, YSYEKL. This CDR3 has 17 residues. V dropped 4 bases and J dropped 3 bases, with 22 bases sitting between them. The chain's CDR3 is CASSRGLVGGTGYEQYF. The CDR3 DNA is TGCGCCAGCAGCCGTGGCCTAGTTGGCGGGACCGGCTACGAGCAGTACTTC.

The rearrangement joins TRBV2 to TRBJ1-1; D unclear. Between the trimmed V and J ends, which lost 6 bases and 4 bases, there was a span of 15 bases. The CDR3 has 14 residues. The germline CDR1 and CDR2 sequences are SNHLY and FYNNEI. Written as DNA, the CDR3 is TGTGCCAGCAGGACTCTCAGCGGGGTCACTGAAGCTTTCTTT. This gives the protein CASRTLSGVTEAFF.

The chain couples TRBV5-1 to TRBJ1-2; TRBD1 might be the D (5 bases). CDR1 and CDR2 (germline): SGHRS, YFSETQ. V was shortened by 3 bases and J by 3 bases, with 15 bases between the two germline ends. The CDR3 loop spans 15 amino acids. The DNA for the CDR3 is TGCGCCAGCAGCTACAGACAGCCCGGCGACTATGGCTACACCTTC. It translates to CASSYRQPGDYGYTF.

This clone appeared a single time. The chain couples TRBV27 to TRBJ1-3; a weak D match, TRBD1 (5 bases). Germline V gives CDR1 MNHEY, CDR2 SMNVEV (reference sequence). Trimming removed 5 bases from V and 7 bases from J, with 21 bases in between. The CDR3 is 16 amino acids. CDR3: CASSRSGRGAGNTIYF. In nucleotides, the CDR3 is TGTGCCAGCAGTAGATCAGGGAGGGGTGCAGGGAACACCATATATTTT.

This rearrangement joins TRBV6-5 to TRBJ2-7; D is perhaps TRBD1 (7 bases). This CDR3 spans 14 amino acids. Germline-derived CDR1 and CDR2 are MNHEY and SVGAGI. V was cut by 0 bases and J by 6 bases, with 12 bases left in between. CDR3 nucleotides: TGTGCCAGCAGTTACTCTCGACAGGGAGGCGAGCAGTACTTC. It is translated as CASSYSRQGGEQYF.

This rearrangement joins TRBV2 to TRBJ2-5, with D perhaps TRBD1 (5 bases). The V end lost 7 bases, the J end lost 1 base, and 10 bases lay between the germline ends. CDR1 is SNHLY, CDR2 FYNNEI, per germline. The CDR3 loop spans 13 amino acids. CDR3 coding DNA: TGTGCCAGCACCCGGACACTCCAAGAGACCCAGTACTTC. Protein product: CASTRTLQETQYF.